Presented here are 26 T cell receptor beta chains from one specimen sequenced in a study of beta chain features in type 1 diabetes. The antigens of these receptors remain unknown. The study, taken as a whole, reports: Type 1 diabetes patients showed a moderate but significant shortening of TCRB CDR3s in all four CD4+ subsets.

TCRB transcripts that were expressed got sequenced, as all of the isolated RNA had been reverse transcribed. TCRdb keeps only in-frame clones here, not all; method: immunoSEQ multiplex PCR. The sample lists a few hundred thousand clones, about 13% occurring once. Sequenced input: naive CD4+ T cells from blood. These receptors came from a woman aged 18-29 years with type 1 diabetes.

This chain's CDR3 is CASSPPPGQGNFGSGYTF. CDR3 sequence (DNA): TGTGCCAGCTCACCGCCCCCGGGACAGGGTAACTTCGGGAGTGGCTACACCTTC. This chain joins TRBV18 and TRBJ1-2, with 9 positions matching TRBD1. Germline CDR1 is KGHSH and CDR2 is LQKENI. The CDR3 loop spans 18 amino acids. The trim removed 3 bases at V and 7 bases at J, leaving 18 bases unmatched.

V gene TRBV5-1 combines with J gene TRBJ2-3; no definite D call. V shed 6 bases and J shed 0 bases, with 11 bases lying between them. Germline values: CDR1 SGHRS, CDR2 YFSETQ. This CDR3 has 14 amino acids. The CDR3 region is CASTLQASTDTQYF. The DNA of the CDR3 is TGCGCCAGCACCCTTCAGGCTAGCACAGATACGCAGTATTTT.

This clone came up a few times. The chain couples TRBV4-2 to TRBJ2-5; D might be TRBD1 (5 bases). Germline V gives CDR1 LGHNA, CDR2 YNFKEQ. The CDR3 runs 15 residues. V lost 3 bases to trimming and J lost 0 bases, with 11 bases between them. CDR3 nucleotides: TGTGCCAGCAGCCAGGCGATGGACAACCAAGAGACCCAGTACTTC. The encoded protein is CASSQAMDNQETQYF.

The CDR3 DNA follows: TGTGCCTGGACCTCGTCCGGGGCTGGGGCCAACGTCCTGACTTTC. Its translation: CAWTSSGAGANVLTF. The chain is built from TRBV30 and TRBJ2-6, with TRBD2 as a possible D gene (5 bases). V was clipped by 4 bases and J by 2 bases, with 12 bases between them. CDR1 and CDR2 (germline): GTSNPN, SVGIG (reference sequence). The CDR3 extends over 15 amino acids.

The V gene is TRBV28, the J gene TRBJ1-1, with D possibly matching TRBD1 (6 bases). The V end lost 5 bases, the J end lost 7 bases, and 14 bases lay between the germline ends. This CDR3 comprises 13 residues. Germline loops: CDR1 MDHEN, CDR2 SYDVKM. The CDR3 nucleotides read TGTGCCAGCAGTCTACCTCAGGGGATTGAAGCTTTCTTT. The encoded protein is CASSLPQGIEAFF.

The chain combines TRBV25-1 with TRBJ2-2; D possibly corresponds to TRBD2 (5 bases). V lost 1 base and J lost 6, with 12 bases in between. The CDR3 extends over 15 amino acids. Germline loops: CDR1 MGHDK, CDR2 SYGVNS. The CDR3 reads CASSESVGEAGELFF. CDR3 in DNA: TGTGCCAGCAGTGAATCTGTGGGAGAGGCCGGGGAGCTGTTTTTT.

This clone was detected a few times. This specimen includes other DNA sequences encoding the same CDR3. The chain couples TRBV7-9 to TRBJ1-1; D is uncertain. The V and J ends lost 3 bases and 1 base respectively, with 6 bases between them. CDR1 SEHNR and CDR2 FQNEAQ come from the germline V gene (reference sequence). This CDR3 is 13 amino acids long. CDR3 sequence (DNA): TGTGCCAGCAGCTTGAGGGAGAACACTGAAGCTTTCTTT. It specifies CASSLRENTEAFF.

As to this clone: Different DNA sequences within this sample yield the same CDR3. The chain joins TRBV28 to TRBJ2-7; D ambiguous. Germline V gives CDR1 MDHEN, CDR2 SYDVKM. The CDR3 has 11 residues. V lost 3 bases, J lost 4 bases, and 4 bases lay in between. CDR3 sequence reads: CASSLTYEQYF. In nucleotides, the CDR3 is TGTGCCAGCAGTTTGACTTACGAGCAGTACTTC.

The chain is built from TRBV7-9 and TRBJ2-4; possibly TRBD2 for D (5 bases). The CDR3 runs to 13 residues. Germline V gene sequence: CDR1 SEHNR, CDR2 FQNEAQ (reference sequence). Deletions cut 3 bases from V and 3 bases from J, with 6 bases between. The CDR3 is CASSFGNKNIQYF. The CDR3 DNA reads as TGTGCCAGCAGCTTCGGGAACAAAAACATTCAGTACTTC.

This clone was seen only a few times. The rearrangement joins TRBV30 to TRBJ1-1, with D unresolved. V shed 1 base and J shed 0 bases, with 6 bases lying between them. Germline V gene lookup returns CDR1 GTSNPN and CDR2 SVGIG (reference sequence). The CDR3 has 13 amino acids. The CDR3 region is CAWSDGVNTEAFF. CDR3 coding DNA: TGTGCCTGGAGTGACGGGGTGAACACTGAAGCTTTCTTT. The entire variable domain, with the rest obtained from reference TRBV30 and TRBJ1-1, is as follows: SQTIHQWPATLVQPVGSPLSLECTVEGTSNPNLYWYRQAAGRGLQLLFYSVGIGQISSEVPQNLSASRPQDRQFILSSKKLLLSDSGFYLCAWSDGVNTEAFFGQGTRLTVV.

This clone occurred a few times. CDR3 bases: TGTGCCAGCAGCAATGATAAGGGACACCTCTACGAGCAGTACGTC. Its protein is CASSNDKGHLYEQYV. The chain has TRBV21-1 and TRBJ2-7; the D call in the table, TRBD1, was not verified against the DNA. TRBV21-1 has pseudogene status. The CDR3 spans 15 residues.

The chain recombines TRBV6-5 with TRBJ2-5; D may be TRBD2 (6 bases). This CDR3 has 13 amino acids. Germline V gene lookup returns CDR1 MNHEY and CDR2 SVGAGI. Trimming pared 6 bases from V and 4 bases from J, leaving 12 bases between. In DNA form, the CDR3 reads TGTGCCAGCAGACGACTAGAGGGAGAGACCCAGTACTTC. It is translated as CASRRLEGETQYF.

With regard to this clone: Other DNA variants within this sample encode the same CDR3. V gene TRBV6-5 combines with J gene TRBJ2-2; D is ambiguous. Germline CDR1 MNHEY, CDR2 SVGAGI. This CDR3 spans 15 amino acids. V was shortened by 0 bases and J by 1 base, with 6 bases between the two germline ends. The CDR3 loop reads CASSYSARNTGELFF. In DNA form, the CDR3 reads TGTGCCAGCAGTTACTCGGCCAGGAACACCGGGGAGCTGTTTTTT.

The chain links TRBV2 to TRBJ2-1; 7 bases fit TRBD1. Germline V gene lookup returns CDR1 SNHLY and CDR2 FYNNEI. CDR3 length: 15 residues. Trimming cost V 6 bases and J 0 bases; bases outside gene matches: 5. The CDR3 bases are TGTGCCAGCAGCTACAGGGGCTTCTCCTACAATGAGCAGTTCTTC. Translation: CASSYRGFSYNEQFF. The complete variable domain, with remaining parts taken from reference TRBV2 and TRBJ2-1, reads EPEVTQTPSHQVTQMGQEVILRCVPISNHLYFYWYRQILGQKVEFLVSFYNNEISEKSEIFDDQFSVERPDGSNFTLKIRSTKLEDSAMYFCASSYRGFSYNEQFFGPGTRLTVL.

This chain joins TRBV28 and TRBJ2-7; a weak D match, TRBD2 (7 bases). Germline V gene sequence: CDR1 MDHEN, CDR2 SYDVKM. V dropped 3 bases and J dropped 6 bases, with 15 bases sitting between them. The CDR3 runs 14 residues. CDR3 bases: TGTGCCAGCAGTTTCTTATTCCGGGGGGCCGAGCAGTACTTC. Protein sequence: CASSFLFRGAEQYF.

The J gene is TRBJ2-7, the V gene TRBV28, with 8 bases identical to TRBD2. The CDR3 is 15 amino acids. Trimming cost V 4 bases and J 11 bases; bases outside gene matches: 16. Germline V CDR1 and CDR2: MDHEN, SYDVKM. CDR3 in amino acids: CASSSPGLGEAGEYF. CDR3 coding DNA: TGTGCCAGCAGTTCCCCGGGACTAGGCGAGGCTGGCGAGTACTTC. The full variable domain, in which reference TRBV28 and TRBJ2-7 provide the parts outside the CDR3, is DVKVTQSSRYLVKRTGEKVFLECVQDMDHENMFWYRQDPGLGLRLIYFSYDVKMKEKGDIPEGYSVSREKKERFSLILESASTNQTSMYLCASSSPGLGEAGEYFGPGTRLTVT.

The J gene is TRBJ2-7, the V gene TRBV28; 9 bases line up with TRBD1. Germline V gene lookup returns CDR1 MDHEN and CDR2 SYDVKM. The CDR3 consists of 15 residues. Unmatched junction bases numbered 10, after V lost 7 bases and J lost 3 bases. The CDR3 reads CASTSPGQGDYEQYF. The CDR3 coding sequence is TGTGCCAGCACCTCCCCGGGACAGGGTGACTACGAGCAGTACTTC.

This clone was seen only a few times. This chain joins TRBV5-6 and TRBJ2-5, with TRBD2 matching 7 bases. The CDR3 consists of 15 residues. Germline trimming cut 1 base from V and 3 bases from J; bases unmatched to any gene: 6. CDR1 and CDR2 (germline): SGHDT, YYEEEE. CDR3 in amino acids: CASSLLLALEETQYF. CDR3 sequence (DNA): TGTGCCAGCAGCTTGTTACTAGCGTTGGAAGAGACCCAGTACTTC.

In regard to this clone: The same CDR3 can be traced to other DNA sequences in this sample. The chain joins TRBV7-3 to TRBJ2-7, with no clear D. Germline-derived CDR1 and CDR2 are SGHTA and FQGTGA. The CDR3 totals 13 residues. Trimming pared 5 bases from V and 3 bases from J, leaving 11 bases between. This chain's CDR3 is CASSPTSGYEQYF. CDR3 bases: TGTGCCAGCAGCCCGACCTCGGGCTACGAGCAGTACTTC.

This chain connects TRBV25-1 to TRBJ2-5; TRBD1 aligns across 9 bases. The CDR3 is 16 residues long. Germline V gene data show CDR1 as MGHDK and CDR2 as SYGVNS. The trim removed 1 base at V and 4 bases at J, leaving 7 bases unmatched. This CDR3 reads CASSEFKQGAGETQYF. CDR3 nucleotide sequence: TGTGCCAGCAGTGAATTCAAACAGGGGGCGGGAGAGACCCAGTACTTC.

The sample holds a few counts of this clone. V usage is TRBV18 and J usage is TRBJ1-2; no reliable D call. The ends were cut back, 2 bases at V and 0 bases at J, with 13 bases in the middle. This CDR3 has 16 amino acids. CDR1 is KGHSH and CDR2 is LQKENI in the germline V gene. CDR3 amino acids: CASSPVTTQTNYGYTF. CDR3 DNA sequence: TGTGCCAGCTCACCAGTCACGACTCAGACTAACTATGGCTACACCTTC.

The V and J genes are TRBV7-3 and TRBJ2-1; 14 bases are a match to TRBD2. There are 15 residues in the CDR3. With 3 bases clipped from V and 6 bases from J, the junction kept 1 base outside the gene matches. CDR1 and CDR2 from the germline V gene are SGHTA and FQGTGA. CDR3 nucleotide sequence: TGTGCCAGCAGCTTTGGGACTAGCGGGAGCAATGAGCAGTTCTTC. This encodes CASSFGTSGSNEQFF.

Only a few counts were recorded for this clone. The J gene is TRBJ1-2, the V gene TRBV19, with 7 bases aligning to TRBD1. This CDR3 is built from 14 residues. After removal of 5 bases from V and 4 bases from J, the junction contained 7 bases not matched to a gene. The germline CDR1 and CDR2 sequences are LNHDA and SQIVND (reference sequence). CDR3 coding DNA: TGTGCCAGTAGTGTCGACAGGGCAATCTATGGCTACACCTTC. Amino acid sequence: CASSVDRAIYGYTF.

This clone has a handful of counts. This sequence joins TRBV9 and TRBJ2-3; possibly TRBD2 for D (6 bases). CDR3 length: 17 residues. Trimming pared 3 bases from V and 3 bases from J, leaving 20 bases between. CDR1 and CDR2 (germline): SGDLS, YYNGEE. The CDR3: CASSGRDSTFSTDTQYF. The CDR3 region has the DNA TGTGCCAGCAGCGGCCGGGACTCCACCTTCTCAACAGATACGCAGTATTTT.

This clone was recorded a few times. The chain has TRBV12-5 and TRBJ1-1; perhaps TRBD1 as D (5 bases). Germline CDR1 and CDR2: LGHNT and FRNRAP. V lost 0 bases and J 3 bases, leaving 5 bases between the germline ends. CDR3 length: 13 residues. The CDR3 DNA follows: TGTGCTAGTGGTTTGGTAGGGGACACTGAAGCTTTCTTT. Its protein is CASGLVGDTEAFF.

As for this clone: The sample holds other DNA sequences that translate to the same CDR3. This sequence joins TRBV6-5 and TRBJ2-5, with a tentative D call TRBD2 (5 bases). This CDR3 is 14 amino acids long. Trimming took off 0 bases at V and 2 bases at J, with 7 bases between the two ends. Germline-derived CDR1 and CDR2 are MNHEY and SVGAGI. CDR3 bases: TGTGCCAGCAGTTACTCAACGGGGCAAGAGACCCAGTACTTC. This sequence encodes CASSYSTGQETQYF.